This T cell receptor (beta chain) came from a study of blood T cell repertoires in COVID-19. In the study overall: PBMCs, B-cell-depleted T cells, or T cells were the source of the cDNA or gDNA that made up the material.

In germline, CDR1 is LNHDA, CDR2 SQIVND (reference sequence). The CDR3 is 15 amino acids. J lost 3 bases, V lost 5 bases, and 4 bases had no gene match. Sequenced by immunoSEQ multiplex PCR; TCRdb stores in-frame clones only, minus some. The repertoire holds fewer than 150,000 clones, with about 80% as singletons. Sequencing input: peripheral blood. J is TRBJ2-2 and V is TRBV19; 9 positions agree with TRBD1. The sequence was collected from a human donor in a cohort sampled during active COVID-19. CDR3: CASSATGGDTGELFF. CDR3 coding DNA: TGTGCCAGTAGTGCTACAGGGGGCGACACCGGGGAGCTGTTTTTT.